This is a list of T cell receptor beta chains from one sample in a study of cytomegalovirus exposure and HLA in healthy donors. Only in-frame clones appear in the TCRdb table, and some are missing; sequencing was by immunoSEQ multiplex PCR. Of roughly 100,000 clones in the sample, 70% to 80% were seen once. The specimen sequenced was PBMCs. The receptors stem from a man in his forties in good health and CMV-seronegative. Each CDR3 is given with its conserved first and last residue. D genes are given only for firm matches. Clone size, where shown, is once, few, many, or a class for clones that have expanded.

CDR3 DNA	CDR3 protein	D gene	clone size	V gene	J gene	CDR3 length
TGTGCCAGCAGTGAAGGACAGGGAACCTATGGCTACACCTTC	CASSEGQGTYGYTF	TRBD1	.	TRBV6-1	TRBJ1-2	14
TGTGCCAGCACAGGACAGGGGGCGAAACAAGAGACCCAGTACTTC	CASTGQGAKQETQYF	TRBD1	few	TRBV2	TRBJ2-5	15
TGCGCCAGCACCCAACAGTCCACAGGTGGAGTATATGGCTACACCTTC	CASTQQSTGGVYGYTF	.	.	TRBV4-1	TRBJ1-2	16
TGTGCCAGCAGCCAGGCAGGGGATGGCTACACCTTC	CASSQAGDGYTF	.	.	TRBV7-8	TRBJ1-2	12
TGTGCCAGCAGTTACTCGAGCGGGGGGCCTTACGAGCAGTACTTC	CASSYSSGGPYEQYF	TRBD2	.	TRBV6-5	TRBJ2-7	15
TGTGCCAGCAGTAAAATCCGGGACAGGGTCTATGAGCAGTTCTTC	CASSKIRDRVYEQFF	TRBD1	.	TRBV28	TRBJ2-1	15
TGTGCCTGGAGTGCTAAGGGACAGGGGCAAAACATTCAGTACTTC	CAWSAKGQGQNIQYF	TRBD1	.	TRBV30	TRBJ2-4	15
TGTGCCAGCAGCTTAGAGGGACACCAAAGGGATAAAAATTCACCCCTCCACTTT	CASSLEGHQRDKNSPLHF	.	.	TRBV11-3	TRBJ1-6	18
TGTGCCATCAAAGCTAGCGGGGAAACCGGGGAGCTGTTTTTT	CAIKASGETGELFF	TRBD2	few	TRBV10-3	TRBJ2-2	14
TGCGCCAGCAGCCAATGGACAGGGGGCTACGAGCAGTACTTC	CASSQWTGGYEQYF	TRBD1	few	TRBV4-3	TRBJ2-7	14
TGCGCCAGCAGTGAGGCCGACCGGGACAGGGACACCGGGGAGCTGTTTTTT	CASSEADRDRDTGELFF	TRBD1	.	TRBV10-1	TRBJ2-2	17
TGTGCCTGGAGTGTTGTAGGGGGAGCCTTGACCTACGAGCAGTACTTC	CAWSVVGGALTYEQYF	.	.	TRBV30	TRBJ2-7	16
TGCGCCAGCAGGACTAGCGGGGGTTTCACAGATACGCAGTATTTT	CASRTSGGFTDTQYF	TRBD2	.	TRBV5-1	TRBJ2-3	15
TGCGCCAGCAGCACCCTGGACAGGAGCACTGAAGCTTTCTTT	CASSTLDRSTEAFF	TRBD1	few	TRBV5-1	TRBJ1-1	14
TGTGCCAGTAGTCAAGGGGTAGTTTCCGAGCAGTACTTC	CASSQGVVSEQYF	.	few	TRBV19	TRBJ2-7	13
TGTGCCAGCAGTTCACCGGGACTAGCGGGAGTGGCAGGAGCCTACAATGAGCAGTTCTTC	CASSSPGLAGVAGAYNEQFF	TRBD2	.	TRBV27	TRBJ2-1	20
TGTGCCACCAGGGGCTCGACAGGGGTTATGGTTGGCAATCAGCCCCAGCATTTT	CATRGSTGVMVGNQPQHF	TRBD1	few	TRBV28	TRBJ1-5	18
TGTGCCAGCAGTGCCTCGGACAGGGGACGGCGGGCTTTCTTT	CASSASDRGRRAFF	TRBD1	.	TRBV6-5	TRBJ1-1	14
TGTGCCAGCAGCTTGGATGGAGGGAGGTTCGAGCAGTACTTC	CASSLDGGRFEQYF	.	once	TRBV5-4	TRBJ2-7	14
TGTGCCAGCAAGGGAGGGGGGGGCGGGGAGACCCAGTACTTC	CASKGGGGGETQYF	.	.	TRBV6-6	TRBJ2-5	14
TGTGCCAGCAGTTATATCCGGGACAGGAACTATGGCTACACCTTC	CASSYIRDRNYGYTF	TRBD1	.	TRBV6-5	TRBJ1-2	15
TGTGCCAGCAGCTTTGACAGTCCTAGTCAGCCCCAGCATTTT	CASSFDSPSQPQHF	.	.	TRBV7-2	TRBJ1-5	14
TGCGCCAGCAGCTTGTGGCAGGGGATCACTGAAGCTTTCTTT	CASSLWQGITEAFF	.	.	TRBV5-1	TRBJ1-1	14
TGTGCCTGGAGTGCGCGGGGGGTTTGGGGGACTGAAGCTTTCTTT	CAWSARGVWGTEAFF	.	.	TRBV30	TRBJ1-1	15
TGTGCCAGCAGCTTTGGCGGGGGTGCGCAGTATTTT	CASSFGGGAQYF	TRBD2	.	TRBV5-6	TRBJ2-3	12
TGCGCCAGCAGCCAAGTAACCGATAAGACACCCATTCAGTACTTC	CASSQVTDKTPIQYF	.	.	TRBV4-3	TRBJ2-4	15
TGCGCCACCCGGGGGACAGGGGCCTACAATGAGCAGTTCTTC	CATRGTGAYNEQFF	TRBD1	.	TRBV4-1	TRBJ2-1	14
TGTGCCTGTCGGAGGGACAGGGGCGCGTACTATGGCTACACCTTC	CACRRDRGAYYGYTF	TRBD1	few	TRBV28	TRBJ1-2	15
TGTGCCAGCACCCTCGGGGGACTAGCGGGAGACTACAATGAGCAGTTCTTC	CASTLGGLAGDYNEQFF	TRBD2	.	TRBV7-8	TRBJ2-1	17
TGTGCCAGCAGCGCAGGGGGCACGAGCAATCAGCCCCAGCATTTT	CASSAGGTSNQPQHF	TRBD1	.	TRBV11-2	TRBJ1-5	15
TGTGCCAGCAGCCAAGATGTAGTTCTCGCAACTAATGAAAAACTGTTTTTT	CASSQDVVLATNEKLFF	.	.	TRBV4-2	TRBJ1-4	17
TGTGCCATCAGTGACGGGGCGGGAGGCTACACCTTC	CAISDGAGGYTF	.	once	TRBV10-3	TRBJ1-2	12
TGTGCCAGCAGTTTCCCCGGGGGGTACTATGGCTACACCTTC	CASSFPGGYYGYTF	.	.	TRBV28	TRBJ1-2	14
TGTGCCACCAGCGGCGGACAGGTATATCAGCCCCAGCATTTT	CATSGGQVYQPQHF	TRBD1	.	TRBV15	TRBJ1-5	14
TGTGCCAGTAGGGGACAGGGACGGAGCTCCTACGAGCAGTACTTC	CASRGQGRSSYEQYF	TRBD1	once	TRBV19	TRBJ2-7	15
TGTGCCAGCAGTGTCCAACAGGGTTACGAGCAGTACTTC	CASSVQQGYEQYF	.	few	TRBV2	TRBJ2-7	13
TGTGCCAGCGGACAGGAGAGCTCCTACGAGCAGTACTTC	CASGQESSYEQYF	TRBD1	.	TRBV4-2	TRBJ2-7	13
TGTGCCAGCAGCGTAAGCGGGACTAGCCTCTACGAGCAGTACTTC	CASSVSGTSLYEQYF	TRBD2	.	TRBV9	TRBJ2-7	15
TGTGCCAGCAGCTTAGCCGTAAATGGCTACACCTTC	CASSLAVNGYTF	.	once	TRBV7-2	TRBJ1-2	12
TGTGCCAGCAGTACACTAGTGTCGGGGGGCGCCTACGAGCAGTACTTC	CASSTLVSGGAYEQYF	.	.	TRBV27	TRBJ2-7	16
TGTGCCAGCAGTTACTCGAACAGAGAGACCCAGTACTTC	CASSYSNRETQYF	.	.	TRBV6-5	TRBJ2-5	13
TGTGCCAGCAGTTTGGGGGACAGGATCGACTACGAGCAGTACTTC	CASSLGDRIDYEQYF	TRBD1	once	TRBV27	TRBJ2-7	15
TGCAGCGTTGGAGAAGGGGGTTCACCCCTCCACTTT	CSVGEGGSPLHF	.	.	TRBV29-1	TRBJ1-6	12
TGTGCCAGCAGCTCAAGCGGGGGAGTAGATACGCAGTATTTT	CASSSSGGVDTQYF	TRBD2	.	TRBV7-3	TRBJ2-3	14
TGTGCCAGCAGCGTAGCTTCAGGGGGCGGGGAGCTGTTTTTT	CASSVASGGGELFF	TRBD1	medium-sized	TRBV9	TRBJ2-2	14
TGTGCCAGCTCACCACCACCGGGGTTGGTGGACACTGAAGCTTTCTTT	CASSPPPGLVDTEAFF	.	.	TRBV18	TRBJ1-1	16
TGTGCCAGCAGTCAAGCCCTGACCGGGGAGCTGTTTTTT	CASSQALTGELFF	.	.	TRBV7-3	TRBJ2-2	13
TGTGCCAGCAGCCCCCGACTAGCGGGCAACACAGATACGCAGTATTTT	CASSPRLAGNTDTQYF	TRBD2	.	TRBV5-6	TRBJ2-3	16
TGCGCCAGCAGCCCTCCCCAGAGCGCTGGGGCCAACGTCCTGACTTTC	CASSPPQSAGANVLTF	.	.	TRBV5-1	TRBJ2-6	16
TGCGCCAGCAGCCCCACAGACTATAATTCACCCCTCCACTTT	CASSPTDYNSPLHF	.	.	TRBV4-3	TRBJ1-6	14
TGTGCCAGCAGTTACTCACTGGCTGAAGCTTTCTTT	CASSYSLAEAFF	.	.	TRBV6-6	TRBJ1-1	12
TGTGCCAGCAGTTACTCGAGCGGCTGGGGAGAGACCCAGTACTTC	CASSYSSGWGETQYF	.	few	TRBV6-6	TRBJ2-5	15
TGTGCCAGCAGCTTAGGTGCTGGGTCGGGTTTCAATCAGCCCCAGCATTTT	CASSLGAGSGFNQPQHF	.	few	TRBV7-9	TRBJ1-5	17
TGTGCCAGCAGTGAGGGACAGACCTATGGCTACACCTTC	CASSEGQTYGYTF	TRBD1	.	TRBV6-5	TRBJ1-2	13
TGTGCCAGCAGTGCGCCCTGGACAGTAGCTAATGAAAAACTGTTTTTT	CASSAPWTVANEKLFF	.	few	TRBV28	TRBJ1-4	16
TGTGCCAGTAGTACCGGGGGGGGCTCTGGCTACACCTTC	CASSTGGGSGYTF	.	.	TRBV19	TRBJ1-2	13
TGTGCCAGCAGTGACTCACCGGGACTAGCTTCCTACAATGAGCAGTTCTTC	CASSDSPGLASYNEQFF	TRBD2	once	TRBV6-4	TRBJ2-1	17
TGTGCCAGCAGACCCGGACAGAATAGCAATCAGCCCCAGCATTTT	CASRPGQNSNQPQHF	.	.	TRBV27	TRBJ1-5	15
TGCGCCAGCAGCTACGGACTAGCGGATACCTACGAGCAGTACTTC	CASSYGLADTYEQYF	TRBD2	.	TRBV4-3	TRBJ2-7	15
TGCGCCAGCAGCCAAGAACAGGGACCCTATGGCTACACCTTC	CASSQEQGPYGYTF	.	once	TRBV4-1	TRBJ1-2	14